These 15 T cell receptor beta chains share one sample of origin, sequenced in a study of Graves' ophthalmopathy and Graves' hyperthyroidism. The TCR beta CDR3 regions underwent amplification from RNA transcripts. Following a first-round RT-PCR that used HTBI primers, a second-round multiplex PCR was carried out. One entry per CDR3 protein, called by TCRdb with MiXCR from the multiplex PCR reads. The table lists almost 750,000 distinct CDR3 sequences, around 40% of them singletons. The sample comprised peripheral blood. Every receptor here comes from an adult man with Graves' ophthalmopathy.

The gene calls are TRBV25-1 and TRBJ1-1; 8 nucleotides line up with TRBD1. The CDR3 is 15 amino acids. The junction had 12 bases not matched to a gene; V was cut back by 11 bases and J by 1 base. Germline CDR1 and CDR2: MGHDK and SYGVNS. The CDR3 coding sequence is TGTGCCTCTACGACAGGGGCCCTTTCGAACACTGAAGCTTTCTTT. Translated, it gives CASTTGALSNTEAFF.

In this sample, this clonotype turned up many times. The gene calls are TRBV25-1 and TRBJ1-3, with unresolved D. The germline V and J ends were trimmed by 2 bases and 4 bases, with 9 bases remaining between them. Germline assignment: CDR1 MGHDK and CDR2 SYGVNS. The CDR3 runs to 14 residues. In nucleotides, the CDR3 is TGTGCCAGCAGTGAACCGGGGAGAGGAAACACCATATATTTT. Amino acids: CASSEPGRGNTIYF. The full variable domain, completed using reference TRBV25-1 and TRBJ1-3, is EADIYQTPRYLVIGTGKKITLECSQTMGHDKMYWYQQDPGMELHLIHYSYGVNSTEKGDLSSESTVSRIRTEHFPLTLESARPSHTSQYLCASSEPGRGNTIYFGEGSWLTVV.

V and J are TRBV24-1 and TRBJ1-5; D remains ambiguous. The CDR3 covers 15 residues. With 7 bases removed from V and 1 base from J, the gap between germline ends came to 13 bases. Per germline, CDR1 KGHDR and CDR2 SFDVKD. As DNA, the CDR3 is TGTGCCACCAGCAGCCCCAGGAGCAGCAATCAGCCCCAGCATTTT. Its protein is CATSSPRSSNQPQHF.

This clonotype was seen ten or more times. This chain joins TRBV15 and TRBJ2-1; 9 nucleotides match TRBD1. CDR3 size: 18 residues. V was clipped by 4 bases and J by 1 base; unmatched bases: 11. Germline CDR1 LNHNV, CDR2 YYDKDF (reference sequence). The CDR3 coding sequence is TGTGCCACCAGCACCCCACAGGGGGCTGGGGTATCCTACAATGAGCAGTTCTTC. Protein: CATSTPQGAGVSYNEQFF.

This clonotype appeared once. The DNA of the CDR3 is TGTGCCAGCAGTGTAGAGACAGGGGAAGTGGATTCACCCCTCCACTTT. This codes for CASSVETGEVDSPLHF. The chain combines TRBV6-1 with TRBJ1-6; TRBD1 matches at 8 bases. Trimming took 4 bases from V and 8 from J; bases not matched to a gene: 10. Germline CDR1 MNHNS, CDR2 SASEGT. This CDR3 is built from 16 residues.

This chain uses TRBV29-1 with TRBJ2-5; the D call may be TRBD1 or TRBD2 (5 bases each). Germline V gene sequence: CDR1 SQVTM, CDR2 ANQGSEA. V was trimmed by 5 bases and J by 1 base, leaving 17 bases between them. The CDR3 consists of 15 residues. The CDR3 protein is CSVIPLEGLQETQYF. The CDR3 DNA sequence: TGCAGCGTTATTCCCCTCGAGGGGCTCCAAGAGACCCAGTACTTC.

This clonotype showed up just a few times. The V gene is TRBV6-5, the J gene TRBJ2-5, with TRBD2 matching 7 bases. The CDR3 has 15 residues. With V trimmed by 8 bases and J by 3 bases, 12 bases remained unmatched. Germline V gives CDR1 MNHEY, CDR2 SVGAGI. The CDR3: CASGGGAAGEETQYF. For the CDR3, the DNA is TGTGCCAGCGGGGGTGGTGCGGCGGGGGAAGAGACCCAGTACTTC.

This clonotype was counted only a few times. J is TRBJ1-1 and V is TRBV7-2; no clear D. Trimming shortened V by 7 bases and J by 6 bases, and 9 bases separated the two germline ends. The CDR3 is 11 residues long. Germline V CDR1 and CDR2: SGHTA, FQGNSA. The CDR3, as DNA: TGTGCCAGCACCCTAGAACCTGAAGCTTTCTTT. Its translation: CASTLEPEAFF.

This clonotype has more than one count but fewer than ten. This chain uses TRBV5-4 with TRBJ2-7, with 9 bases identical to TRBD1. This CDR3 is built from 14 residues. Germline V gene lookup returns CDR1 SGHNT and CDR2 YYREEE (reference sequence). V shed 2 bases, J shed 4 bases, and the junction held 4 bases outside the gene matches. CDR3 loop: CASSFRDRAYEQYF. CDR3 in DNA: TGTGCCAGCAGCTTCCGGGACAGGGCATACGAGCAGTACTTC.

This clonotype has ten or more counts. The V call is TRBV7-8, the J call TRBJ2-7; D is unclear. Germline CDR1 is SGHVS and CDR2 is FQNEAQ. V lost 4 bases to trimming and J lost 3 bases, with 7 bases between them. The CDR3 length is 12 residues. For the CDR3, the DNA is TGTGCCAGCAGCTCTACTGACTACGAGCAGTACTTC. Protein: CASSSTDYEQYF.

The V and J genes are TRBV9 and TRBJ2-2; D remains ambiguous. Trimming removed 4 bases at V and 4 bases at J, with 11 bases between. The CDR3 sequence is 14 residues long. Germline CDR1 is SGDLS and CDR2 is YYNGEE. The CDR3 DNA follows: TGTGCCAGCAGCATCGGTTACCTCACCGGGGAGCTGTTTTTT. Residues: CASSIGYLTGELFF.

The genes are TRBV10-3 and TRBJ2-5; TRBD2 matches 9 bases. The CDR3 is made up of 14 amino acids. The V segment lost 8 bases and the J segment 9 bases; nucleotides outside the gene matches: 13. The germline CDR1 and CDR2 sequences are ENHRY and SYGVKD. DNA for the CDR3: TGTGCCATCCGTCGGGCTAGCGGGGTCCCGGCCCAGTACTTC. It translates to CAIRRASGVPAQYF.

At least ten counts were recorded for this clonotype. The rearrangement joins TRBV7-2 to TRBJ1-6; D unclear. The CDR3 loop spans 14 amino acids. Trimming left V 4 bases short and J 4 bases short, with 8 bases between. Germline CDR1 and CDR2: SGHTA and FQGNSA. CDR3 amino acids: CASSSSGYNSPLHF. CDR3 nucleotides: TGTGCCAGCAGCTCGTCGGGGTATAATTCACCCCTCCACTTT.

This clonotype has a handful of counts. The rearrangement joins TRBV6-6 to TRBJ1-5; perhaps TRBD1 as D (5 bases). The V and J ends lost 2 bases and 3 bases respectively, with 14 bases between them. The CDR3 contains 16 residues. CDR1 MNHNY and CDR2 SVGAGI come from the germline V gene (reference sequence). In DNA form, the CDR3 reads TGTGCCAGCAGTTACCTTTCCGGCAGGGACAATCAGCCCCAGCATTTT. Protein sequence: CASSYLSGRDNQPQHF.

This chain joins TRBV25-1 and TRBJ1-2, with 7 bases identical to TRBD1. The CDR3 contains 13 residues. From germline, CDR1 is MGHDK and CDR2 SYGVNS. The junction had 6 bases not matched to a gene; V was cut back by 4 bases and J by 7 bases. CDR3 DNA sequence: TGTGCCAGCAGTGGACAGGGAGGTCTTGGCTACACCTTC. Translation: CASSGQGGLGYTF.